The 29 T cell receptor beta chains below were found in one sample sequenced in a study of regulatory T cells in long-lasting Graves disease. Documented time point: newly diagnosed GD, antithyroid drugs for less than 3 months. PBMC RNA served as the TCR library source. Combining iRepertoire HTBI primers with Arm-PCR of CDR3 regions, the authors built TCR beta libraries. One entry per CDR3 protein results from TCRdb running MiXCR on the multiplex PCR reads. The repertoire holds around 450,000 distinct CDR3 sequences, with 15% to 20% as singletons. The sample also formed part of further work on T cells in Graves' hyperthyroidism and ophthalmopathy.

The sample consisted of peripheral blood mononuclear cells (PBMCs), taken at new diagnosis, from a patient treated with antithyroid drugs. Receptor source: a man between 35 and 55 years old with Graves disease.

The rearrangement links TRBV24-1 to TRBJ2-1; D not certain. Germline values: CDR1 KGHDR, CDR2 SFDVKD. With 2 bases removed from V and 9 bases from J, the gap between germline ends came to 7 bases. The CDR3 covers 12 residues. As DNA, the CDR3 is TGTGCCACCAGTGATTGGTGGGGTGAGCAGTTCTTC. Translating gives CATSDWWGEQFF.

There are many counts of this clonotype. The chain employs TRBV3-1 and TRBJ2-1; D is ambiguous. Germline assignment: CDR1 LGHDT and CDR2 YNNKEL (reference sequence). The CDR3 totals 14 residues. Trimming removed 3 bases at V and 8 bases at J, with 14 bases between. The CDR3 reads CASSHLVSPHEQFF. The CDR3 DNA is TGTGCCAGCAGCCACCTTGTGAGCCCCCATGAGCAGTTCTTC.

This chain links TRBV19 with TRBJ1-2; D remains unclear. There are 13 residues in the CDR3. The germline V gene has CDR1 LNHDA and CDR2 SQIVND (reference sequence). V was clipped by 3 bases and J by 4 bases, with 9 bases between them. For the CDR3, the DNA is TGTGCCAGTAGTATTTTGGGCGCCTATGGCTACACCTTC. It yields the protein CASSILGAYGYTF. Full variable domain (rest looked up from reference TRBV19 and TRBJ1-2): DGGITQSPKYLFRKEGQNVTLSCEQNLNHDAMYWYRQDPGQGLRLIYYSQIVNDFQKGDIAEGYSVSREKKESFPLTVTSAQKNPTAFYLCASSILGAYGYTFGSGTRLTVV.

In this sample, this clonotype turned up many times. The rearrangement uses TRBV12-3 or TRBV12-4 and TRBJ1-1; D remains ambiguous. Trimming left V 6 bases short and J 0 bases short, with 17 bases between. The length of the CDR3 is 16 residues. The CDR3 sequence: CASSPQPAGMNTEAFF. In nucleotides, the CDR3 is TGTGCCAGCAGCCCCCAACCGGCGGGGATGAACACTGAAGCTTTCTTT.

The V and J genes are TRBV5-1 and TRBJ2-4, with 7 bases aligning to TRBD2. Germline V lookup: CDR1 SGHRS, CDR2 YFSETQ. Trimming took 0 bases from V and 1 from J; bases not matched to a gene: 10. The CDR3 contains 18 residues. This CDR3 reads CASSLEAGRGLAKNIQYF. The CDR3 DNA follows: TGCGCCAGCAGCTTGGAAGCAGGGAGGGGTTTGGCCAAAAACATTCAGTACTTC.

As concerns this clonotype: A far larger clone is a single base away, which makes a read error likely. The chain carries TRBV6-2 or TRBV6-3 and TRBJ2-7, with 10 positions matching TRBD2. The DNA matches TRBJ2-5 better at its end, which makes the J call doubtful. Germline V gene sequence: CDR1 MNHEY, CDR2 SVGEGT. The length of the CDR3 is 16 residues. CDR3 sequence: CASSWGLATYQETQYF. For the CDR3, the DNA is TGTGCCAGCAGTTGGGGACTAGCGACGTACCAAGAGACCCAGTACTTC.

In its sample, this clonotype was seen many times. The V call is TRBV10-3, the J call TRBJ2-3; D gene ambiguous. Per the germline V gene, CDR1 is ENHRY and CDR2 is SYGVKD. This CDR3 has 16 residues. The ends were cut back, 0 bases at V and 0 bases at J, with 10 bases in the middle. The CDR3 reads CAISESPAASTDTQYF. The CDR3 region has the DNA TGTGCCATCAGTGAGTCCCCAGCAGCTAGCACAGATACGCAGTATTTT.

This clonotype came up a few times. J is TRBJ1-5 and V is TRBV18, with D unresolved. The CDR3 has 14 amino acids. Germline V lookup: CDR1 KGHSH, CDR2 LQKENI. Trimming removed 3 bases from V and 7 bases from J, with 13 bases in between. The DNA of the CDR3 is TGTGCCAGCTCACCCCCCTCGGAGACCCAGCCCCAGCATTTT. Encoded protein: CASSPPSETQPQHF.

This clonotype was recorded many times. The chain is built from TRBV12-3 or TRBV12-4 and TRBJ2-3; D remains ambiguous. The germline V and J ends were trimmed by 6 bases and 7 bases, with 14 bases remaining between them. This CDR3 has 13 residues. This chain's CDR3 is CASRRTGPNTQYF. The CDR3, as DNA: TGTGCCAGCAGAAGGACCGGGCCCAATACGCAGTATTTT.

This clonotype came up many times. The chain couples TRBV20-1 to TRBJ2-5; D is perhaps TRBD2 (6 bases). V was shortened by 0 bases and J by 5 bases, with 10 bases between the two germline ends. Germline V gene data show CDR1 as DFQATT and CDR2 as SNEGSKA (reference sequence). The CDR3 spans 13 residues. The CDR3 region has the DNA TGCAGTGCTAGAGATGGGGGGAAGGAGACCCAGTACTTC. It specifies CSARDGGKETQYF.

This clonotype was observed a handful of times. The CDR3: CASSEALPGELFF. CDR3 in DNA: TGTGCCAGCAGTGAAGCGCTTCCCGGGGAGCTGTTTTTT. V is TRBV6-1 and J is TRBJ2-2; no clear D gene. This CDR3 region has 13 residues. Trimming cost V 0 bases and J 6 bases, with 5 bases left between them. From germline, CDR1 is MNHNS and CDR2 SASEGT.

Concerning this clonotype: An end of the junction does not agree with germline; a read error may underlie this. The CDR3 coding sequence is TGTGCCAGCAGCAGGGGGTCTCCAGCGAACACCGTGGAGCTGTTTTTT. Protein: CASSRGSPANTVELFF. The chain links TRBV12-3 or TRBV12-4 to TRBJ2-2; 7 bases align to TRBD1. The CDR3 has 16 amino acids.

This clonotype was detected a few times. The chain combines TRBV28 with TRBJ1-2; 10 positions agree with TRBD1. The CDR3 is made up of 14 amino acids. Germline CDR1 is MDHEN and CDR2 is SYDVKM. The V gene end was trimmed by 3 bases and the J gene end by 4 bases; junction bases not matched to a gene: 2. For the CDR3, the DNA is TGTGCCAGCAGTTTCGACAGGGGGCCCTATGGCTACACCTTC. Amino acids: CASSFDRGPYGYTF.

CDR3 in amino acids: CASSFLAGEGETQYF. As DNA, the CDR3 is TGCGCCAGCAGCTTCTTAGCGGGAGAGGGGGAGACCCAGTACTTC. V usage is TRBV5-1 and J usage is TRBJ2-5, with 9 bases that match TRBD2. The length of the CDR3 is 15 residues. Germline V gene data show CDR1 as SGHRS and CDR2 as YFSETQ. The V gene end was trimmed by 2 bases and the J gene end by 5 bases; junction bases not matched to a gene: 7.

The chain is built from TRBV5-5 and TRBJ1-5; no definite D call. The CDR3 contains 16 residues. Germline CDR1 and CDR2: SGHKS and YYEKEE (reference sequence). Trimming pared 0 bases from V and 0 bases from J, leaving 10 bases between. The CDR3 is CASSLGSIHSNQPQHF. The CDR3 DNA reads TGTGCCAGCAGCTTGGGCAGCATCCATAGCAATCAGCCCCAGCATTTT.

This clonotype showed up many times. The rearrangement uses TRBV12-3 or TRBV12-4 and TRBJ1-1; 11 bases match TRBD1. J gave up 0 bases and V 5 bases, and 8 bases lay outside the gene matches. This CDR3 region has 17 residues. The CDR3 sequence is CASSRWTGGFMNTEAFF. The CDR3 DNA follows: TGTGCCAGCAGTCGATGGACAGGGGGCTTTATGAACACTGAAGCTTTCTTT.

This clonotype showed up many times. Germline and junction disagree at one end, which may indicate a read error. V usage is TRBV5-1 and J usage is TRBJ1-1; D is ambiguous. CDR1 and CDR2 from the germline V gene are SGHRS and YFSETQ. The CDR3 is 16 residues long. The CDR3 spells CASSPVVGSMNTEAFF. Written as DNA, the CDR3 is TGTGCCAGCAGCCCGGTAGTGGGCAGTATGAACACTGAAGCTTTCTTT.

This chain joins TRBV9 and TRBJ2-5, with D hard to call. Trimming cost V 4 bases and J 2 bases, with 12 bases left between them. Germline V gene lookup returns CDR1 SGDLS and CDR2 YYNGEE. The CDR3 covers 14 residues. In DNA form, the CDR3 reads TGTGCCAGCAGCCCCCAACCCCAACAAGAGACCCAGTACTTC. Protein: CASSPQPQQETQYF. The whole variable domain, filled in from reference TRBV9 and TRBJ2-5, reads DSGVTQTPKHLITATGQRVTLRCSPRSGDLSVYWYQQSLDQGLQFLIQYYNGEERAKGNILERFSAQQFPDLHSELNLSSLELGDSALYFCASSPQPQQETQYFGPGTRLLVL.

This clonotype was found many times. J is TRBJ2-3 and V is TRBV28, with TRBD2 identical over 7 bases. The CDR3 has 15 amino acids. The germline V gene has CDR1 MDHEN and CDR2 SYDVKM. J was trimmed by 4 bases and V by 6 bases; bases with no gene match: 10. CDR3 amino acids: CASSSTSLNADTQYF. CDR3 nucleotides: TGTGCCAGCAGCTCGACTAGCCTAAACGCAGATACGCAGTATTTT.

The chain joins TRBV7-2 to TRBJ2-1; 15 bases fit TRBD2. The CDR3 runs to 17 residues. Trimming took 5 bases from V and 6 from J; bases not matched to a gene: 8. CDR1 and CDR2 (germline): SGHTA, FQGNSA. CDR3 coding DNA: TGTGCCAGCAGCCCGTGGACTAGCGGGAGGGCTGCCAATGAGCAGTTCTTC. Its protein product is CASSPWTSGRAANEQFF. The full variable domain, rest sourced from reference TRBV7-2 and TRBJ2-1, is GAGVSQSPSNKVTEKGKDVELRCDPISGHTALYWYRQSLGQGLEFLIYFQGNSAPDKSGLPSDRFSAERTGGSVSTLTIQRTQQEDSAVYLCASSPWTSGRAANEQFFGPGTRLTVL.

The rearrangement links TRBV4-1 to TRBJ2-7; D is possibly TRBD1 or TRBD2 (5 bases each). CDR1 and CDR2 (germline): MGHRA, YSYEKL. CDR3 length equals 13 residues. V lost 3 bases and J lost 4, with 10 bases in between. In DNA, the CDR3 is TGCGCCAGCAGCCACGGGACGGTTTACGAGCAGTACTTC. Translated: CASSHGTVYEQYF.

The CDR3 loop reads CASSDQHKTGRLDSNQPQHF. The CDR3 bases are TGCGCCAGCAGTGACCAACACAAGACAGGGAGGCTGGATAGCAATCAGCCCCAGCATTTT. The chain links TRBV10-1 to TRBJ1-5; 7 bases align to TRBD1. CDR1 is WNHNN, CDR2 SYGVQD, per germline (reference sequence). This CDR3 has 20 residues. J lost 0 bases, V lost 3 bases, and 17 bases had no gene match.

The chain recombines TRBV10-3 with TRBJ2-6, with D perhaps assigned TRBD1 or TRBD2 (6 bases each). Germline CDR1 ENHRY, CDR2 SYGVKD. Trimming pared 6 bases from V and 2 bases from J, leaving 20 bases between. The CDR3 loop spans 18 amino acids. The CDR3: CAISPQGLPAPGANVLTF. CDR3 coding DNA: TGTGCCATCAGCCCACAGGGACTCCCAGCCCCTGGGGCCAACGTCCTGACTTTC.

Remarks on this clonotype: This may be a read error, as it is one base from a much larger clone. The rearrangement uses TRBV2 and TRBJ2-1, with D unclear. Germline V gene data show CDR1 as SNHLY and CDR2 as FYNNEI. The CDR3 covers 12 residues. V lost 6 bases and J 10 bases, leaving 13 bases between the germline ends. The DNA of the CDR3 is TGTGCCAGCAGGATAAGGACCTACGAGCAGTTCTTC. Translating it yields CASRIRTYEQFF.

This clonotype appeared a few times. CDR3 DNA: TGTGCCAGTAGTATAAATGTGGGGTCCTACGAGCAGTACTTC. It specifies CASSINVGSYEQYF. This chain joins TRBV19 and TRBJ2-7; no clear D gene. Trimming left V 2 bases short and J 1 base short, with 9 bases between. Germline CDR1 and CDR2: LNHDA and SQIVND (reference sequence). CDR3 length: 14 amino acids.

This clonotype showed up just a few times. This is likely an artifact of a read error, given a far larger clone one base away. The CDR3 loop is CASSSRTSIVNNEQYF. The CDR3 DNA reads as TGTGCCAGCAGCTCGCGGACTAGCATCGTTAACAATGAGCAGTACTTC. The chain carries TRBV9 and TRBJ2-4, with 8 bases matching TRBD2. The CDR3 loop spans 16 amino acids. With 4 bases clipped from V and 13 bases from J, the junction kept 19 bases outside the gene matches. From germline, CDR1 is SGDLS and CDR2 YYNGEE.

The chain couples TRBV6-2 or TRBV6-3 to TRBJ2-1, with 8 bases that match TRBD2. J was trimmed by 6 bases and V by 10 bases; bases with no gene match: 5. The CDR3 length is 12 residues. CDR1 and CDR2 from the germline V gene are MNHEY and SVGEGT. The CDR3 reads CATGGGVNEQFF. The CDR3 DNA reads TGTGCCACCGGGGGGGGGGTCAATGAGCAGTTCTTC.

This clonotype was observed many times. This chain links TRBV5-1 with TRBJ2-4; no firm D call. This CDR3 has 11 residues. CDR1 is SGHRS and CDR2 is YFSETQ in the germline V gene. Trimming cost V 0 bases and J 9 bases, with 4 bases left between them. The CDR3: CASSLEGIQYF. The CDR3 nucleotides are TGCGCCAGCAGCTTGGAGGGCATTCAGTACTTC.

This clonotype was recorded many times. V and J are TRBV5-1 and TRBJ2-1, with D unclear. Trimming removed 0 bases at V and 6 bases at J, with 16 bases between. Germline V gene lookup returns CDR1 SGHRS and CDR2 YFSETQ. This CDR3 comprises 16 residues. This CDR3 is CASSLGRPDLGNEQFF. In DNA form, the CDR3 reads TGCGCCAGCAGCTTGGGGCGGCCTGACCTAGGCAATGAGCAGTTCTTC.